Listed below are T cell receptor beta chains from one sample, sequenced in a study of CD8 T cells in ankylosing spondylitis. TCRdb re-derived calls from the 5' RACE reads in MiXCR, one entry per CDR3 protein. The sample shows about 320,000 distinct CDR3 sequences, around a tenth of them seen only once. Sequencing was carried out using blood, either unsorted or a sorted T cell fraction (not recorded which). The receptor set was obtained from a female donor with ankylosing spondylitis or in good health (not recorded which). CDR3s include the opening cysteine and the closing phenylalanine or tryptophan. The D gene is left open where the match is weak. Size tells how often a clone was seen (once, few, many) or the class of an expanded clone, and some rows leave it out.

J: TRBJ2-1; V: TRBV27; size: -; D: -; CDR3: CASSHRTDNEQFF; DNA: TGTGCCAGCAGTCACCGGACAGACAATGAGCAGTTCTTC
J: TRBJ2-5; V: TRBV20-1; size: many; D: TRBD1; CDR3: CSLGQGPETQYF; DNA: TGCAGTCTCGGACAGGGGCCGGAGACCCAGTACTTC
J: TRBJ2-7; V: TRBV28; size: -; D: -; CDR3: CASSSSGQGVYEQYF; DNA: -
J: TRBJ2-2; V: TRBV12-3/TRBV12-4; size: many; D: -; CDR3: CASSPPSANTGELFF; DNA: TGTGCCAGCAGTCCCCCGAGCGCGAACACCGGGGAGCTGTTTTTT
J: TRBJ2-7; V: TRBV20-1; size: -; D: TRBD1; CDR3: CSAIAGGNEQYF; DNA: TGCAGTGCTATTGCAGGGGGCAACGAGCAGTACTTC
J: TRBJ2-5; V: TRBV28; size: many; D: TRBD1; CDR3: CASSLAQGAQATPQETQYF; DNA: TGTGCCAGCAGTTTAGCCCAGGGGGCGCAGGCCACCCCACAAGAGACCCAGTACTTC
J: TRBJ2-7; V: TRBV20-1; size: many; D: TRBD1; CDR3: CSAKQGASYEQYF; DNA: TGCAGTGCAAAACAGGGGGCCTCCTACGAGCAGTACTTC
J: TRBJ2-1; V: TRBV3-1; size: -; D: TRBD1; CDR3: CASSHWTGWDNEQFF; DNA: TGTGCCAGCAGCCATTGGACAGGGTGGGACAATGAGCAGTTCTTC
J: TRBJ1-2; V: TRBV5-1; size: -; D: -; CDR3: CASSLRDDPSYGYPF; DNA: TGCGCCAGCAGCCTCCGGGACGATCCTTCCTATGGCTACCCCTTC
J: TRBJ1-4; V: TRBV12-3/TRBV12-4; size: -; D: -; CDR3: CASSLKSAAERFF; DNA: TGTGCCAGCAGTTTAAAATCCGCGGCCGAGAGGTTTTTT
J: TRBJ1-1; V: TRBV20-1; size: many; D: -; CDR3: CSASPDRDYEAFF; DNA: TGCAGTGCCTCTCCCGACCGGGACTATGAAGCTTTCTTT
J: TRBJ2-3; V: TRBV20-1; size: -; D: TRBD2; CDR3: CSAIPSGGTYATQYF; DNA: TGCAGTGCCATACCTAGCGGGGGGACTTACGCTACGCAGTATTTT
J: TRBJ2-5; V: TRBV5-1; size: few; D: -; CDR3: CASSLNQGETQYF; DNA: TGCGCCAGCAGCTTGAACCAGGGAGAGACCCAGTACTTC
J: TRBJ1-2; V: TRBV20-1; size: many; D: TRBD1; CDR3: CSAKIRQGEGYTF; DNA: TGCAGTGCTAAGATTAGACAGGGGGAAGGCTACACCTTC
J: TRBJ1-3; V: TRBV7-9; size: many; D: -; CDR3: CASSLFDRDTGGNTIYF; DNA: TGTGCCAGCAGCTTATTCGACCGGGACACGGGTGGAAACACCATATATTTT
J: TRBJ2-5; V: TRBV5-1; size: few; D: TRBD2; CDR3: CASSLGGGLAGVGETQYF; DNA: TGCGCCAGCAGCTTGGGAGGCGGACTAGCGGGAGTTGGAGAGACCCAGTACTTC
J: TRBJ2-6; V: TRBV20-1; size: -; D: -; CDR3: CSARAGGTLGANVLPF; DNA: TGCAGTGCTAGAGCTGGGGGGACCCTCGGGGCCAACGTCCTGCCTTTC
J: TRBJ2-7; V: TRBV28; size: many; D: -; CDR3: CASSLKFEQYF; DNA: TGTGCCAGCAGTTTAAAGTTCGAGCAGTACTTC
J: TRBJ1-5; V: TRBV20-1; size: many; D: -; CDR3: CSALSGSDSNQPQHF; DNA: TGCAGTGCTCTGTCGGGGTCTGATAGCAATCAGCCCCAGCATTTT
J: TRBJ2-3; V: TRBV7-9; size: -; D: -; CDR3: CASSGIDTQYF; DNA: TGTGCCAGCAGCGGGATAGATACGCAGTATTTT
J: TRBJ2-2; V: TRBV7-2; size: -; D: -; CDR3: CASSSRDKSVTGELFF; DNA: TGTGCCAGCAGCTCCCGGGACAAGAGCGTCACCGGGGAGCTGTTTTTT
J: TRBJ2-2; V: TRBV19; size: few; D: -; CDR3: CASSITGSDTGELFF; DNA: TGTGCCAGTAGTATTACCGGGAGTGACACCGGGGAGCTGTTTTTT
J: TRBJ1-4; V: TRBV20-1; size: many; D: -; CDR3: CSAPGGKVNEKLFF; DNA: TGCAGTGCCCCTGGGGGGAAGGTTAATGAAAAACTGTTTTTT
J: TRBJ2-2; V: TRBV20-1; size: -; D: TRBD2; CDR3: CSARHSGRPTGELFF; DNA: TGCAGTGCTAGACATAGCGGGAGACCCACCGGGGAGCTGTTTTTT
J: TRBJ2-3; V: TRBV7-9; size: few; D: TRBD1; CDR3: CASIEGASDTQYF; DNA: TGTGCCAGCATCGAGGGGGCATCAGATACGCAGTATTTT
J: TRBJ1-6; V: TRBV7-6; size: many; D: -; CDR3: CASSILGGVNSPLHF; DNA: TGTGCCAGCAGCATATTGGGAGGCGTAAATTCACCCCTCCACTTT
J: TRBJ2-3; V: TRBV20-1; size: many; D: -; CDR3: CSAILLTDTQYF; DNA: TGCAGTGCTATTCTTCTCACAGATACGCAGTATTTT
J: TRBJ2-3; V: TRBV20-1; size: many; D: TRBD1; CDR3: CSASMVQGADTQYF; DNA: TGCAGTGCTAGTATGGTTCAGGGGGCAGATACGCAGTATTTT
J: TRBJ2-1; V: TRBV18; size: -; D: TRBD1; CDR3: CASSPLGTELYNEQFF; DNA: TGTGCCAGCTCACCACTCGGGACAGAGCTATACAATGAGCAGTTCTTC
J: TRBJ1-5; V: TRBV27; size: few; D: -; CDR3: CASSPFGSNQPQHF; DNA: TGTGCCAGCAGCCCATTCGGTAGCAATCAGCCCCAGCATTTT
J: TRBJ1-2; V: TRBV7-2; size: few; D: -; CDR3: CASSPTAQANYGYTF; DNA: TGTGCCAGCAGCCCGACAGCGCAAGCTAACTATGGCTACACCTTC
J: TRBJ2-5; V: TRBV20-1; size: few; D: -; CDR3: CSARGQGTRETQYF; DNA: TGCAGTGCTAGAGGTCAGGGGACGAGGGAGACCCAGTACTTC
J: TRBJ2-2; V: TRBV20-1; size: many; D: TRBD2; CDR3: CSARPPTGRGWAGELFF; DNA: TGCAGTGCTAGACCACCCACGGGGAGGGGTTGGGCCGGGGAGCTGTTTTTT
J: TRBJ2-2; V: TRBV12-3/TRBV12-4; size: few; D: -; CDR3: CASSLAQSYPGELFF; DNA: TGTGCCAGCAGTTTAGCGCAAAGTTATCCCGGGGAGCTGTTTTTT
J: TRBJ1-6; V: TRBV20-1; size: -; D: -; CDR3: CSATENNNSPLHF; DNA: TGCAGTGCCACAGAAAACAATAATTCACCCCTCCACTTT
J: TRBJ2-1; V: TRBV12-3/TRBV12-4; size: many; D: -; CDR3: CASSPTTNEQFF; DNA: TGTGCCAGCAGTCCTACTACCAATGAGCAGTTCTTC
J: TRBJ2-5; V: TRBV20-1; size: many; D: TRBD2; CDR3: CSARPLTSGGPPYF; DNA: TGCAGTGCTAGACCTTTGACTAGCGGGGGGCCACCATACTTC
J: TRBJ1-1; V: TRBV5-1; size: many; D: -; CDR3: CASSGGAMNTEAFF; DNA: TGCGCCAGCAGCGGGGGTGCAATGAACACTGAAGCTTTCTTT
J: TRBJ1-5; V: TRBV4-2; size: many; D: -; CDR3: CASSQDRLRPQHF; DNA: TGTGCCAGCAGCCAAGATCGGCTCCGTCCCCAGCATTTT
J: TRBJ1-6; V: TRBV27; size: many; D: -; CDR3: CASSAPGAYNSPLHF; DNA: TGTGCCAGCAGTGCGCCGGGGGCCTATAATTCACCCCTCCACTTT
J: TRBJ2-2; V: TRBV12-3/TRBV12-4; size: -; D: TRBD2; CDR3: CASRQTSGGTTGELFF; DNA: TGTGCCAGCAGACAAACTAGCGGGGGGACCACCGGGGAGCTGTTTTTT
J: TRBJ2-7; V: TRBV20-1; size: many; D: TRBD1; CDR3: CSARGQGNRDEQYF; DNA: TGCAGTGCTAGGGGACAGGGGAATAGGGACGAGCAGTACTTC
J: TRBJ1-6; V: TRBV4-1; size: many; D: -; CDR3: CASSQGRMGDNSPLHF; DNA: TGCGCCAGCAGCCAAGGGAGGATGGGAGATAATTCACCCCTCCACTTT
J: TRBJ1-1; V: TRBV28; size: many; D: -; CDR3: CASSPDVNTEAFF; DNA: TGTGCCAGCAGCCCCGACGTGAACACTGAAGCTTTCTTT